The T cell receptor beta chain under discussion was sequenced for a study of regulatory T cells in long-lasting Graves disease. The time point here: persistent/refractory GD, antithyroid drugs over 5 years with positive TRAb. Following extraction of RNA from PBMCs, that RNA was used to make the TCR library. Graves' disease diagnosis was established per American Thyroid Association guidelines. An endocrinology unit in Xi'an, China, supplied the patients. EDTA tubes received roughly 9.7 milliliters of drawn peripheral blood. Building of the TCR beta libraries involved iRepertoire HTBI primers and Arm-PCR of CDR3 regions. In the original processing: Identified across the samples were around 62 TRBV segments and around 14 TRBJ segments. TCRdb analysed the multiplex PCR reads with MiXCR anew, one entry per CDR3 protein. The V and J calls follow TCRdb's processing rather than the paper's. The sample carries roughly 400,000 distinct CDR3 sequences, 21% recorded once.

Trimming took off 3 bases at V and 12 bases at J, with 25 bases between the two ends. CDR3 length: 17 amino acids. Germline V gene lookup returns CDR1 SGDLS and CDR2 YYNGEE. The chain carries TRBV9 and TRBJ2-6; no reliable D call. The clonotype was recovered from a female donor with Graves disease. Here the sequenced sample was peripheral blood mononuclear cells (PBMCs), taken when the disease was refractory, from a patient treated with antithyroid drugs. CDR3 nucleotides: TGTGCCAGCAGCGGGAGCGCCCACGCGGCTAGTCTGGCCGTCCTGACTTTC. Translating it yields CASSGSAHAASLAVLTF.